A selection of T cell receptor beta chains follows, all from one sample in a study of T cell responses to AZD1222 COVID-19 vaccine. Clones were sequenced by immunoSEQ multiplex PCR, and TCRdb holds only the in-frame ones, with some missing. The table shows 94,000 or so clones, with about nine tenths occurring only once. The specimen was peripheral blood, collected on day 0 of AZD1222 vaccination. Every receptor here comes from an adult in good health. Both conserved end residues are part of each CDR3. The order of the fields is J gene, V gene, CDR3 protein.

>TRBJ1-5|TRBV7-2
CASSFDRGWQPQHF
>TRBJ2-7|TRBV6-5
CASSYWGQGSYEQYF
>TRBJ1-6|TRBV19
CASSPQGARSPLHF
>TRBJ2-7|TRBV4-1
CASSHDRAEQYF
>TRBJ2-3|TRBV18
CASSLGTSGTPWVDTQYF
>TRBJ1-6|TRBV9
CASSATLGSPLHF
>TRBJ1-2|TRBV7-2
CASNDNTLNLNYGYTF
>TRBJ1-1|TRBV12-3/TRBV12-4
CASRVIRNTEAFF
>TRBJ1-3|TRBV7-2
CASSSQGELAGNTIYF
>TRBJ1-1|TRBV27
CASSLAGQYTEAFF
>TRBJ2-2|TRBV11-2
CASSFSRRLAGGETGELFF
>TRBJ2-2|TRBV6-1
CASSAEVITGELFF
>TRBJ2-7|TRBV19
CASTQLGGGYEQYF
>TRBJ2-7|TRBV28
CASSPSSPRPYEQYF
>TRBJ1-1|TRBV28
CASSLPTGFTEAFF
>TRBJ2-7|TRBV6-6
CASTYASYEQYF
>TRBJ2-7|TRBV14
CASSPRHLREQYF
>TRBJ1-1|TRBV5-8
CASSPPVGRTGAEAFF
>TRBJ2-7|TRBV28
CASSSRANEQYF
>TRBJ2-1|TRBV7-7
CASSLGLAGAESEQFF
>TRBJ1-3|TRBV9
CASSVAGSGNTIYF
>TRBJ2-4|TRBV28
CASSLSFLGLAGGKNIQYF
>TRBJ1-2|TRBV19
CASNQGVNYGYTF
>TRBJ2-7|TRBV6-2/TRBV6-3
CASSLLTDIRQGNSYEQYF
>TRBJ1-2|TRBV24-1
CATSIGSYGYTF
>TRBJ1-3|TRBV19
CASSKGNSGNTIYF
>TRBJ2-7|TRBV14
CASSQESHRRYEQYF
>TRBJ2-1|TRBV27
CASSHTGTGGSWEQFF
>TRBJ1-4|TRBV24-1
CATTYRDRYRGGLFF